According to its frequency, the clone carrying this T cell receptor (beta chain) is medium-sized (0.01 to 0.1%). Its specificity is unknown. Tens of thousands of genome equivalents of blood DNA were amplified for TRB. This specimen comes from a study of T cell clusters in autoimmune cytopenias. Overall study results and limits: The cluster-lack signature was not seen for secondary cytopenia versus chronic lymphocytic leukemia.

TRB rearrangements were amplified by touch-down multiplex PCR with mixed TRB-A/B primers. TCRdb re-called the multiplex PCR reads; every CDR3 protein appears as one record, without DNA. The table for this sample gives about 3,600 distinct CDR3 sequences. The sequenced sample was peripheral blood. The receptor comes from a human donor with an autoimmune cytopenia or autoimmune hepatitis (not recorded which).

CDR3 protein: CASSMGAGEQFF. This chain joins TRBV19 and TRBJ2-1; no DNA is available, so the TRBD1 call from TCRdb remains unchecked. The CDR3 totals 12 residues. Germline V gives CDR1 LNHDA, CDR2 SQIVND (reference sequence).